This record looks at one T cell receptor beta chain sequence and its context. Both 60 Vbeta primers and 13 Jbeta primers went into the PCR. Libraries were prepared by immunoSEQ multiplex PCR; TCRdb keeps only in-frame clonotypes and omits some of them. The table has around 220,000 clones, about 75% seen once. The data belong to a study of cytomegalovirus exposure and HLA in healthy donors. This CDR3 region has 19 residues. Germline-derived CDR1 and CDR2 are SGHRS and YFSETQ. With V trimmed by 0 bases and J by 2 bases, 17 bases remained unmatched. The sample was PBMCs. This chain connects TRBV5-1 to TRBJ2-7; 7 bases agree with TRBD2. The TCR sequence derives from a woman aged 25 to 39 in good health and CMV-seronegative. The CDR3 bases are TGCGCCAGCAGCTTGGGAGCGGGACGGAGGACTATTTTGCCCTACGAGCAGTACTTC. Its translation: CASSLGAGRRTILPYEQYF.